The clone carrying this TCR beta chain is deemed large. Its antigen is not identified. Using 15 ng of total RNA, TCR libraries were made with the QIAseq Immune Repertoire TCR panel. TCRdb re-called the reads with MiXCR, one entry per CDR3 protein. The sample has about 1,300 distinct CDR3 sequences, around 7.6% seen once. Live CD3+CD8+TCRalphabeta+ cells were sorted into four subsets by PD-1 and/or TIGIT. The sample comes from a study of circulating CD8 cells and anti-PD-1 response in melanoma. Across the whole study: Every 2 weeks, patients got 3 mg/kg nivolumab intravenously.

Whole-study findings and limits: Subset repertoires were largely private at M1, with under 8% shared. A small cohort with few responders supplied the baseline and M1 comparisons. Diversity ranked highest in DNEG and lowest in TIGIT subsets.

The CDR3 runs 15 residues. The germline V gene encodes CDR1 LGHNA and CDR2 YSLEER. V lost 0 bases to trimming and J lost 2 bases; unmatched junction nucleotides: 4. The material sequenced was CD8+ T cells from PBMCs, taken at baseline or after one month of anti-PD-1 therapy (not recorded which). The chain is built from TRBV4-3 and TRBJ2-7, with 7 nucleotides matching TRBD1. The source of this sequence is a human donor with melanoma. CDR3 amino acids: CASSQEEGGTYEQYF. CDR3 coding DNA: TGCGCCAGCAGCCAAGAGGAAGGGGGCACCTACGAGCAGTACTTC.